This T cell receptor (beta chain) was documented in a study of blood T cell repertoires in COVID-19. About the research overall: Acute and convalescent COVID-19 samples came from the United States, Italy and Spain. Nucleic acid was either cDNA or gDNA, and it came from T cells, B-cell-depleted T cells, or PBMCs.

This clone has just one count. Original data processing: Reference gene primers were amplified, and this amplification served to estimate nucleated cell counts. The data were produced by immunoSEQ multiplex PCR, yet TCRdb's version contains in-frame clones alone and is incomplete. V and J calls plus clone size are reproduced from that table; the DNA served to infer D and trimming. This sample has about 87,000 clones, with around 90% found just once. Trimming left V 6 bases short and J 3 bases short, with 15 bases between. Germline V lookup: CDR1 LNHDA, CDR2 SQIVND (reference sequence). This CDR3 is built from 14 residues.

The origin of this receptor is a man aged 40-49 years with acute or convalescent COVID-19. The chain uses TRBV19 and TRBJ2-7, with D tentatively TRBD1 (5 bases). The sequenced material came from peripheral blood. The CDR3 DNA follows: TGTGCCAGTAGCCCCCGTGACAGAGACTACGAGCAGTACTTC. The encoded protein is CASSPRDRDYEQYF.